Sequencing of this TCR beta chain was carried out in a study of cytomegalovirus exposure and HLA in healthy donors. Findings and caveats of the study: What a later analysis showed was that several of the most significant clusters appeared linked to common viral pathogens.

CDR1 is MNHNS and CDR2 is SASEGT in the germline V gene. The junction had 6 bases not matched to a gene; V was cut back by 4 bases and J by 3 bases. The CDR3 length is 14 residues. PCR primers comprised 60 Vbeta and 13 Jbeta primers. Libraries were prepared by immunoSEQ multiplex PCR; TCRdb keeps only in-frame clonotypes and omits some of them. The data hold some 180,000 clones, with 9.5% observed a single time. This clone was picked up a small number of times. The antigen is unknown. Sequencing was carried out using PBMCs. The origin of this receptor is a woman younger than 45 in good health and CMV-seropositive. The rearrangement uses TRBV6-1 and TRBJ2-7, with 7 bases identical to TRBD2. Here the CDR3 reads CASSVWREYYEQYF. CDR3 coding DNA: TGTGCCAGCAGTGTATGGCGGGAGTACTACGAGCAGTACTTC.